This passage covers 23 T cell receptor beta chains from one sample sequenced in a study of blood T cells in healthy people across ages (dated by TCRdb to between 2014 and 2017). The library was generated by 5' RACE. The instrument was an Illumina HiSeq 2500. The second PCR ran for about 7 to 11 cycles and used a J-beta primer mix along with a sample-barcoded 5' primer. The public reads were run again by TCRdb, first through fastp at Q25 and then through MiXCR, and only productive beta chains were kept. Each entry is one CDR3 protein sequence, shown with its most common DNA and genes. The sample includes about 1.4 million distinct CDR3 sequences, with approximately 59% observed a single time. Jointly, the top ten make up 6.5% to 8.5% of the sample. Sequencing input: blood. The receptors derive from a man younger than 35 in good health.

The CDR3 bases are TGCGCCAGCAGCTTGGGGATGTTCCTGAGACTAGGGTACAATGAGCAGTTCTTC. Protein sequence: CASSLGMFLRLGYNEQFF. The chain couples TRBV5-1 to TRBJ2-1; weak D call: TRBD2 (6 bases). Trimming pared 0 bases from V and 4 bases from J, leaving 20 bases between. The CDR3 totals 18 residues. Looked up from germline, CDR1 is SGHRS and CDR2 is YFSETQ. Filled out from reference TRBV5-1 and TRBJ2-1, the complete variable domain reads KAGVTQTPRYLIKTRGQQVTLSCSPISGHRSVSWYQQTPGQGLQFLFEYFSETQRNKGNFPGRFSGRQFSNSRSEMNVSTLELGDSALYLCASSLGMFLRLGYNEQFFGPGTRLTVL.

The table lists this clonotype with a few counts. V is TRBV20-1 and J is TRBJ1-6; 7 bases are shared with TRBD1. The CDR3 runs 17 residues. The V and J ends lost 0 bases and 5 bases, in that order; junction bases with no gene match: 10. Germline lookup yields CDR1 DFQATT and CDR2 SNEGSKA (reference sequence). The CDR3 sequence: CSARDVERGRDNSPLHF. Written as DNA, the CDR3 is TGCAGTGCTAGAGACGTGGAAAGGGGGCGGGATAATTCACCCCTCCACTTT.

This clonotype was counted a few times. The J gene is TRBJ2-1, the V gene TRBV9; possibly TRBD2 for D (6 bases). V lost 4 bases and J lost 6, with 11 bases in between. The CDR3 contains 13 residues. Germline V gene lookup returns CDR1 SGDLS and CDR2 YYNGEE. The CDR3 bases are TGTGCCAGCAGCACCAGACTAGTCAATGAGCAGTTCTTC. This codes for CASSTRLVNEQFF.

The V gene is TRBV7-9, the J gene TRBJ1-6, with 10 bases identical to TRBD1. The length of the CDR3 is 17 residues. Trimming cost V 1 base and J 8 bases; bases outside gene matches: 8. Germline V gene sequence: CDR1 SEHNR, CDR2 FQNEAQ (reference sequence). The CDR3 bases are TGTGCCAGCAGCTTAGTTGTGGGGACAGGGGTAGATTCACCCCTCCACTTT. This encodes CASSLVVGTGVDSPLHF.

The chain employs TRBV12-3 or TRBV12-4 and TRBJ1-4, with D unclear. V lost 2 bases to trimming and J lost 3 bases, with 10 bases between them. The CDR3 has 15 residues. The CDR3 spells CASSLNSGANEKLFF. In DNA, the CDR3 is TGTGCCAGCAGTTTAAACTCCGGTGCTAATGAAAAACTGTTTTTT.

The chain combines TRBV5-1 with TRBJ2-2, with 7 bases identical to TRBD2. The CDR3 runs to 16 residues. The J segment lost 5 bases and the V segment lost 2 bases, leaving 9 bases of the junction unmatched. The V gene's germline CDR1 is SGHRS and CDR2 YFSETQ. CDR3 bases: TGCGCCAGCAGCTTCGGCGGGAGAGTGGGAACCGGGGAGCTGTTTTTT. It encodes CASSFGGRVGTGELFF.

In its sample, this clonotype was seen a few times. The V gene is TRBV7-9, the J gene TRBJ2-7, with 11 bases lining up with TRBD2. TRBJ2-5 explains the end of the DNA better; the J call may be wrong. Per germline, CDR1 SEHNR and CDR2 FQNEAQ (reference sequence). This CDR3 has 15 residues. The CDR3 DNA reads TGTGCCAGCAATTCCCTGGGACTAGCGGAAGAGACCCAGTACTTC. It translates to CASNSLGLAEETQYF.

The V and J genes are TRBV6-1 and TRBJ2-4; D gene uncertain. The DNA matches TRBJ2-7 better at its end, which makes the J call doubtful. CDR1 is MNHNS, CDR2 SASEGT, per germline. The CDR3 loop spans 15 amino acids. The CDR3 nucleotides are TGTGCCAGCCTGTTCGGTGGAGCCCTTATCGGCGAGCAGTACTTC. As protein: CASLFGGALIGEQYF.

This clonotype was seen at least ten times. The chain combines TRBV4-1 with TRBJ2-5; 7 bases are shared with TRBD1. CDR3 size: 15 residues. Germline CDR1 is MGHRA and CDR2 is YSYEKL. Trimming removed 4 bases from V and 5 bases from J; junction bases left unmatched: 10. CDR3 sequence reads: CASSPQVGGGETQYF. CDR3 nucleotides: TGCGCCAGCAGCCCTCAAGTAGGGGGCGGGGAGACCCAGTACTTC.

The J gene is TRBJ2-5, the V gene TRBV10-3; perhaps TRBD1 as D (6 bases). The V end lost 4 bases, the J end lost 5 bases, and 11 bases lay between the germline ends. The CDR3 length is 13 residues. Germline CDR1 ENHRY, CDR2 SYGVKD. The CDR3: CAISGGGRETQYF. CDR3 nucleotide sequence: TGTGCCATCAGTGGAGGGGGACGTGAGACCCAGTACTTC.

The V and J genes are TRBV29-1 and TRBJ2-1; D is possibly TRBD2 (5 bases). V was trimmed by 6 bases and J by 1 base, leaving 13 bases between them. Germline V CDR1 and CDR2: SQVTM, ANQGSEA. The CDR3 is made up of 14 amino acids. The CDR3 bases are TGCAGCGTAGGTAGCGTGAGGTCCTACAATGAGCAGTTCTTC. Amino acid sequence: CSVGSVRSYNEQFF.

The table lists this clonotype with a few counts. The chain links TRBV4-2 to TRBJ2-7, with D possibly being TRBD1 (5 bases). CDR1 and CDR2 (germline): LGHNA, YNFKEQ. The CDR3 loop spans 14 amino acids. V lost 2 bases and J 3 bases, leaving 11 bases between the germline ends. This CDR3 is CASSQNGHLYEQYF. The CDR3 bases are TGTGCCAGCAGCCAAAACGGACACCTCTACGAGCAGTACTTC.

The chain is built from TRBV20-1 and TRBJ2-1; 7 nucleotides match TRBD2. Germline-derived CDR1 and CDR2 are DFQATT and SNEGSKA (reference sequence). The CDR3 loop spans 15 amino acids. V was pared by 1 base and J by 4 bases, with 7 bases of the junction left unmatched. In DNA, the CDR3 is TGCAGTGCTAGAGCCCCCGGGACTAAGTACAATGAGCAGTTCTTC. It specifies CSARAPGTKYNEQFF.

The V gene is TRBV27, the J gene TRBJ2-5, with TRBD2 as a possible D gene (6 bases). Germline lookup yields CDR1 MNHEY and CDR2 SMNVEV (reference sequence). Trimming left V 0 bases short and J 2 bases short, with 16 bases between. This CDR3 has 17 amino acids. The CDR3, as DNA: TGTGCCAGCAGTTTATCGACTAGGTGGGGCAGGCAAGAGACCCAGTACTTC. Protein: CASSLSTRWGRQETQYF.

V and J are TRBV27 and TRBJ2-7; possible D gene TRBD1, 5 bases. The CDR3 spans 14 residues. Germline CDR1 is MNHEY and CDR2 is SMNVEV (reference sequence). Trimming cost V 6 bases and J 2 bases, with 14 bases left between them. CDR3 sequence: CASRLTQGPYEQYF. The CDR3 region has the DNA TGTGCCAGCAGGCTCACCCAGGGCCCCTACGAGCAGTACTTC.

V gene TRBV12-3 or TRBV12-4 combines with J gene TRBJ1-2, with D possibly TRBD1 on 5 matching bases. The CDR3 contains 12 residues. Between the trimmed V and J ends, which lost 10 bases and 8 bases, there was a span of 17 bases. The CDR3 region is CATGTYVLGYTF. The CDR3 DNA follows: TGTGCCACAGGGACCTATGTTTTGGGCTACACCTTC.

The V gene is TRBV6-1, the J gene TRBJ2-2, with D unclear. CDR1 is MNHNS and CDR2 is SASEGT in the germline V gene. The V end was cut by 0 bases, the J end by 4 bases, with 6 bases between. The CDR3 runs 14 residues. CDR3 region: CASSEAPGTGELFF. CDR3 sequence (DNA): TGTGCCAGCAGTGAAGCGCCGGGCACCGGGGAGCTGTTTTTT.

There are a few counts of this clonotype. CDR3 region: CASSQDDGQTVLYGYTF. The CDR3 DNA reads as TGTGCCAGCAGCCAAGATGACGGGCAGACCGTGCTCTATGGCTACACCTTC. This chain links TRBV4-2 with TRBJ1-2; no clear D. The length of the CDR3 is 17 residues. Germline V gene sequence: CDR1 LGHNA, CDR2 YNFKEQ. The germline V and J ends were trimmed by 0 bases and 4 bases, with 18 bases remaining between them.

Concerning this clonotype itself: It may be a read error: a sequence one base away is much more abundant. V gene TRBV7-2 combines with J gene TRBJ2-5, with D unclear. V lost 3 bases and J lost 5, with 13 bases in between. The germline CDR1 and CDR2 sequences are SGHTA and FQGNSA. The CDR3 consists of 14 residues. The CDR3 nucleotides read TGTGCCAGCAGCTTTGCGATAGCCCCTGAGACCCAGTACTTC. It is translated as CASSFAIAPETQYF.

This clonotype was seen a handful of times. The chain links TRBV12-3 or TRBV12-4 to TRBJ1-6, with a weak D call TRBD1 (5 bases). The V gene lost 2 bases and the J gene lost 9 bases, with 17 bases spanning the gap. The CDR3 spans 16 residues. CDR3 in amino acids: CASSLSQWGRSSPLHF. CDR3 bases: TGTGCCAGCAGTTTATCGCAGTGGGGGAGGTCTTCACCCCTCCACTTT.

This clonotype was observed many times. The chain links TRBV29-1 to TRBJ2-5; D may be TRBD2 (5 bases). This CDR3 has 14 amino acids. V was pared by 0 bases and J by 0 bases, with 8 bases between. CDR1 and CDR2 (germline): SQVTM, ANQGSEA. CDR3 nucleotide sequence: TGCAGCGTTGAAGATCCGGGATACCAAGAGACCCAGTACTTC. Translated, it gives CSVEDPGYQETQYF.

The gene calls are TRBV21-1 and TRBJ2-3. TRBV21-1 is reported as a pseudogene. This CDR3 is built from 15 residues. CDR3 DNA: TGTGCCAGCAGCACCGATAGCAGAAGCACAGATACGCAGTATTTT. As protein: CASSTDSRSTDTQYF.

A few counts support this clonotype. V and J are TRBV7-2 and TRBJ2-7, with TRBD1 matching 8 bases. The CDR3 contains 16 residues. Trimming removed 4 bases from V and 0 bases from J; junction bases left unmatched: 8. Germline CDR1 reads SGHTA; CDR2 reads FQGNSA. The CDR3 reads CASSSPSDRVSYEQYF. The CDR3 nucleotides are TGTGCCAGCAGCTCGCCATCGGACAGGGTCTCCTACGAGCAGTACTTC. Variable domain in full (rest from reference TRBV7-2 and TRBJ2-7): GAGVSQSPSNKVTEKGKDVELRCDPISGHTALYWYRQSLGQGLEFLIYFQGNSAPDKSGLPSDRFSAERTGGSVSTLTIQRTQQEDSAVYLCASSSPSDRVSYEQYFGPGTRLTVT.